This T cell receptor (beta chain) was sequenced during a study of blood T cell repertoires in COVID-19. Background on the study: Acute and convalescent COVID-19 samples came from the United States, Italy and Spain.

Libraries were prepared by immunoSEQ multiplex PCR; TCRdb keeps only in-frame clonotypes and omits some of them. The table lists tens of thousands of clones, 70% to 85% of them singletons. The V segment lost 4 bases and the J segment 8 bases; nucleotides outside the gene matches: 3. Germline CDR1 SGHRS, CDR2 YFSETQ. The CDR3 runs 13 residues. The V call is TRBV5-1, the J call TRBJ2-1, with 10 bases matching TRBD2. The sample taken for sequencing was peripheral blood. The clonotype comes from a human donor in a cohort sampled during active COVID-19. Here the CDR3 reads CASSPGTSDEQFF. The DNA for the CDR3 is TGCGCCAGCAGCCCAGGGACTAGCGATGAGCAGTTCTTC.